Listed below are T cell receptor beta chains from one sample, sequenced in a study of T cells in Graves' hyperthyroidism and ophthalmopathy. TCRdb re-called the multiplex PCR reads with MiXCR, one entry per CDR3 protein. The table records under 400,000 distinct CDR3 sequences, around 15% of them present only once. Sequencing input: blood. All receptors come from a woman between 55 and 75 years old with Graves' ophthalmopathy. CDR3s include the opening cysteine and the closing phenylalanine or tryptophan. Each record gives: CDR3 protein, CDR3 DNA, V gene, clone size, J gene, D gene. The D gene is left open where the match is weak. The size field is filled for only some rows; it gives once, few, many or a size class.

CDR3aa: CASSVQTGAGYTF; CDR3nt: TGTGCCAGCAGTGTCCAGACAGGGGCTGGCTACACCTTC; v_gene: TRBV6-1; abundance: many; j_gene: TRBJ1-2; d_gene: TRBD1
CDR3aa: CASSPLAGVTEQYF; CDR3nt: TGTGCCAGCAGTCCGCTAGCGGGAGTTACCGAGCAGTACTTC; v_gene: TRBV3-1; abundance: many; j_gene: TRBJ2-7; d_gene: TRBD2
CDR3aa: CASSPRTSGMSYNEQFF; CDR3nt: TGTGCCAGCAGTCCTAGGACTAGCGGGATGTCCTACAATGAGCAGTTCTTC; v_gene: TRBV12-3/TRBV12-4; abundance: many; j_gene: TRBJ2-1; d_gene: TRBD2
CDR3aa: CASGHRGANEQFF; CDR3nt: TGTGCTAGTGGCCACAGGGGGGCTAATGAGCAGTTCTTC; v_gene: TRBV12-5; abundance: NA; j_gene: TRBJ2-1; d_gene: TRBD1
CDR3aa: CASSQDSRGAKNIQYF; CDR3nt: TGTGCCAGCAGCCAAGATTCTCGGGGAGCCAAAAACATTCAGTACTTC; v_gene: TRBV3-1; abundance: many; j_gene: TRBJ2-4; d_gene: NA
CDR3aa: CASSYSGSLNNEQFF; CDR3nt: TGCGCCAGCAGTTATAGCGGGAGTTTGAACAATGAGCAGTTCTTC; v_gene: TRBV5-1; abundance: many; j_gene: TRBJ2-1; d_gene: TRBD2
CDR3aa: CSARVLAGAYNEQFF; CDR3nt: TGCAGTGCTAGAGTTCTAGCGGGAGCGTACAATGAGCAGTTCTTC; v_gene: TRBV20-1; abundance: many; j_gene: TRBJ2-1; d_gene: TRBD2
CDR3aa: CASSQDQEGYTF; CDR3nt: TGTGCCAGCAGCCAGGACCAAGAGGGCTACACCTTC; v_gene: TRBV3-1; abundance: few; j_gene: TRBJ1-2; d_gene: NA
CDR3aa: CASSELDSNQPQHF; CDR3nt: TGTGCCAGCAGTGAACTCGATAGCAATCAGCCCCAGCATTTT; v_gene: TRBV6-1; abundance: NA; j_gene: TRBJ1-5; d_gene: NA
CDR3aa: CASSGTGETEAFF; CDR3nt: TGTGCCAGCAGCGGGACAGGGGAGACTGAAGCTTTCTTT; v_gene: TRBV9; abundance: few; j_gene: TRBJ1-1; d_gene: TRBD1
CDR3aa: CASRLTGAYEQYF; CDR3nt: TGTGCCAGCAGGTTGACAGGGGCTTACGAGCAGTACTTC; v_gene: TRBV28; abundance: many; j_gene: TRBJ2-7; d_gene: TRBD1
CDR3aa: CASNHGNNSNQPQHF; CDR3nt: TGTGCCAGCAACCACGGGAACAATAGCAATCAGCCCCAGCATTTT; v_gene: TRBV6-7; abundance: NA; j_gene: TRBJ1-5; d_gene: NA
CDR3aa: CASSLRATLAKNIQYF; CDR3nt: TGTGCCAGCAGCCTTAGGGCGACTCTAGCCAAAAACATTCAGTACTTC; v_gene: TRBV28; abundance: few; j_gene: TRBJ2-4; d_gene: NA
CDR3aa: CASSFSGGSTDTQYF; CDR3nt: TGCGCCAGCAGCTTTTCAGGGGGTAGCACAGATACGCAGTATTTT; v_gene: TRBV27; abundance: many; j_gene: TRBJ2-3; d_gene: TRBD1
CDR3aa: CSARGLAGVLQETQYF; CDR3nt: TGCAGTGCTAGGGGACTAGCGGGAGTCCTCCAAGAGACCCAGTACTTC; v_gene: TRBV20-1; abundance: many; j_gene: TRBJ2-5; d_gene: TRBD2
CDR3aa: CASKGLAGTYEQYF; CDR3nt: TGTGCCAGCAAAGGACTAGCGGGGACCTACGAGCAGTACTTC; v_gene: TRBV6-1; abundance: many; j_gene: TRBJ2-7; d_gene: TRBD2
CDR3aa: CASSPRQEPYEQYF; CDR3nt: TGTGCCAGCAGCCCCCGACAGGAACCTTACGAGCAGTACTTC; v_gene: TRBV9; abundance: NA; j_gene: TRBJ2-7; d_gene: NA
CDR3aa: CASSPRGAGGLYEQYF; CDR3nt: TGTGCCAGCAGTCCCAGGGGGGCGGGAGGCCTCTACGAGCAGTACTTC; v_gene: TRBV27; abundance: many; j_gene: TRBJ2-7; d_gene: NA